A selection of T cell receptor beta chains follows, all from one sample in a study of shared T cell receptors in the human thymus. TCRdb keeps only in-frame clones here, not all; method: immunoSEQ multiplex PCR. Among hundreds of thousands of clones listed, roughly 90% were seen once. The sample was also linked to a second study, of human thymus T cells.

Sample: thymocytes. These receptors were obtained from a boy younger than two with a congenital heart defect. CDR3s include the opening cysteine and the closing phenylalanine or tryptophan. Fields, in order: J gene, clone size, D gene, V gene, CDR3 DNA, CDR3 protein. D genes are given only for firm matches. Clone size is stated in some rows and not others, as once, few, many or a class when expanded.

TRBJ1-5,once,TRBD1,TRBV6-1,TGTGCCAGCAGTGGCCGCTCGACAGGGGAGGGGTATAGCAATCAGCCCCAGCATTTT,CASSGRSTGEGYSNQPQHF
TRBJ2-1,-,-,TRBV28,TGTGCCAGCAGTTACCCGCGACACCGATGGGATGAGCAGTTCTTC,CASSYPRHRWDEQFF
TRBJ2-7,-,TRBD2,TRBV5-4,TGTGCCAGCAGCTTGGAGCTGGGAGCGGGGCCCTACGAGCAGTACTTC,CASSLELGAGPYEQYF
TRBJ1-3,once,TRBD1,TRBV9,TGTGCCAGCAGCGTTGACAGGGGCGCAGGAAACACCATATATTTT,CASSVDRGAGNTIYF
TRBJ2-2,-,-,TRBV12-5,TGTGCTAGTGCCCTTAGTCCCGGCGGGGAGCTGTTTTTT,CASALSPGGELFF
TRBJ2-3,-,-,TRBV25-1,TGTGCCAGCAGTGAAAGTAGTGAAGGACTACGAACCACAGATACGCAGTATTTT,CASSESSEGLRTTDTQYF
TRBJ2-1,few,-,TRBV7-2,TGTGCCAGCAGCTTCCTCGACTGGAACGACTACAATGAGCAGTTCTTC,CASSFLDWNDYNEQFF
TRBJ2-7,-,TRBD2,TRBV13,TGTGCCAGCAGCTCCCCGAGGAGCGGGAGAAACCACCACGAGCAGTACTTC,CASSSPRSGRNHHEQYF
TRBJ2-7,-,TRBD1,TRBV5-1,TGCGCCAGCAGCTTGGTCGCGGGCGGGACAGGGTTCGAGCAGTACTTC,CASSLVAGGTGFEQYF
TRBJ2-7,-,TRBD2,TRBV4-1,TGCGCCAGCAGCCACAGGACTAGCGGGACCTACGAGCAGTACTTC,CASSHRTSGTYEQYF
TRBJ2-5,-,TRBD2,TRBV6-1,TGTGCCAGCAGTGAAGACCGGGAGGGCCGTGGAGAGACCCAGTACTTC,CASSEDREGRGETQYF
TRBJ1-6,-,-,TRBV4-1,TGCGCCAGCAGCCAAGACTCCAGGGGAGATTCACCCCTCCACTTT,CASSQDSRGDSPLHF
TRBJ2-1,-,-,TRBV7-9,TGTGCCAGCAGCTTAGTACGTTCGGTAGAAAGCTCCTACAATGAGCAGTTCTTC,CASSLVRSVESSYNEQFF
TRBJ2-2,-,-,TRBV5-1,TGCGCCAGCAGTTGGCCGGTTTGGGAGGACCCGAACACCGGGGAGCTGTTTTTT,CASSWPVWEDPNTGELFF
TRBJ2-5,-,-,TRBV27,TGTGCCAGCAGTTTTACGAGGGAAGAGACCCAGTACTTC,CASSFTREETQYF